Reported below is one T cell receptor beta chain. The antigen it recognizes is unknown. No per-base quality is available; no much larger clone lies one base away. Single viable CD3+CD4+CD8-CD45RO+ cells were sorted as memory CD4+ T cells on a FACSAria II. CMV serostatus was assessed using a Roche Elecsys assay, by which serum IgG against CMV pp150, pp28, p38 and p52 was detected. After thawing, total CD4+ T cells were enriched by positive selection with CD4 magnetic microbeads. The samples came from a separate study whose specific focus was interrogating the CD4+ T cell memory repertoire. Peripheral blood mononuclear cells were isolated and cryopreserved according to standard operating procedures, and serum was stored at -80 degrees C. The staining used CD3-PerCP (BW264/56), CD4-APC (RPA-T4), CD45RO-PE (UCHT1) and CD8-Pacific Orange (3B5) antibodies, and Sytox blue was used to exclude non-viable cells.

This record comes from a study of memory CD4+ T cells and cytomegalovirus serostatus (dated by TCRdb to between 2018 and 2020). About the investigation overall: The approximately 35 healthy Belgian adults in the cohort included 9 who were CMV seropositive and roughly 25 who were CMV seronegative. The study sequenced CD4+ memory TCRbeta repertoires of a Belgian cohort with known cytomegalovirus serostatus to replicate a published TCR-based CMV serostatus classifier.

What the work shows at the level of the full study, not this receptor alone: For CMV serostatus prediction, a median bootstrapped AUC of about 0.95 was reached with the original framework, and a median bootstrapped AUC of about 0.89 was reached with a US-trained random forest. Only CD4+CD45RO+ memory cells were sequenced, in contrast to the original study, which included naive and memory CD4+ and CD8+ populations. The results were interpreted as suggesting that the CMV-associated TCR signature is mostly present in the CD4+ memory repertoire. On the Belgian cohort, the classifier built on the original framework reached a median bootstrapped AUC of roughly 0.94, with a 95% CI of 0.76-1.00. Among the 150 to 200 previously reported CMV-associated TCRbeta sequences, approximately 67 showed up in the CD4+ memory repertoires, with each one found in between one and five individuals.

The Quick-DNA Microprep Kit was used to extract genomic DNA from the sorted cells. Amplification of TCRbeta DNA was done with the immunoSEQ hsTCRbeta kit, following the protocol from the manufacturer. An Illumina MiSeq instrument was used to sequence the TCRbeta libraries. Turning to the authors' computational methods: Once out-of-frame sequences had been removed, a few million distinct TCRbeta sequences were left, which works out to an average of around 70,000 per individual. Two values were used to score each individual: the count of over 150 previously reported CMV-associated TCRbeta sequences and the total count of productive distinct TCRbeta sequences. A beta-binomial model was reimplemented in Python, and random forests from scikit-learn, run with default parameters, were trained on data from the US cohort. Classifier performance on the Belgian cohort was reported as the median AUC with percentile confidence intervals calculated over 10,000 bootstrap iterations. This is the immuneACCESS table as TCRdb keeps it, with only in-frame sequences that have V and J called. A part of the clones is gone; compared with another copy, unresolved V genes explain less than half, and the rest is unexplained. From that table come the V and J calls and clone size; the DNA was used to work out D and trimming. Within this sample are about 56,000 clones, with over 70% of them counted one time only. In total, the top ten clones hold over 2% of the sample.

V lost 2 bases and J lost 1 base; the stretch between them is 11 bases long. The CDR3 contains 15 residues, cysteine and phenylalanine counted. Only the CDR3 region is kept as DNA, spanning 45 bases read in frame from base 1. The CDR1 and CDR2 encoded by the germline V gene (reference sequence) are MNHNY and SVGAGI. The receptor was isolated from an adult in good health and CMV-seropositive. The sequence links TRBV6-6 to TRBJ1-1; no D segment can be confidently identified. Specimen: memory CD4+ T cells from blood. This receptor has the CDR3 CASSYGSYRNTEAFF. The bases read TGTGCCAGCAGTTACGGGTCCTACCGGAACACTGAAGCTTTCTTT.